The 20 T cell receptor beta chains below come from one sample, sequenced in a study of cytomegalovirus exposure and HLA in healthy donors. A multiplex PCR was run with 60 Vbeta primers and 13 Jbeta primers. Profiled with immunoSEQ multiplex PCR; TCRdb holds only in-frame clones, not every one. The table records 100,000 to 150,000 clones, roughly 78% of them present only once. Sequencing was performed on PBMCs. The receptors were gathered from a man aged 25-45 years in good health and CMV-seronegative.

This CDR3 reads CAWDNTEAFF. The CDR3 region has the DNA TGTGCCTGGGACAATACTGAAGCTTTCTTT. The chain carries TRBV30 and TRBJ1-1; unclear D gene. This CDR3 is 10 amino acids long. Germline assignment: CDR1 GTSNPN and CDR2 SVGIG (reference sequence). The V end was cut by 5 bases, the J end by 5 bases, with 6 bases between.

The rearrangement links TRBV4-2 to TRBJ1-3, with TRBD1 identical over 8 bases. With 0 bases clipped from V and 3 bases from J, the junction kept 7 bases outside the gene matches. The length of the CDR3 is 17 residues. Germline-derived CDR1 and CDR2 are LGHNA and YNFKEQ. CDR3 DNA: TGTGCCAGCAGCCAAGATATCAGGGGGCGAAATGGAAACACCATATATTTT. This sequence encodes CASSQDIRGRNGNTIYF.

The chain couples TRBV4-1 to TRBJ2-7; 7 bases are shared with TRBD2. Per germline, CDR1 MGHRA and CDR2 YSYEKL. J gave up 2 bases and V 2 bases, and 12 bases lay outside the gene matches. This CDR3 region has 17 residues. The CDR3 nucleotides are TGCGCCAGCAGCCAATTCCCGGGACTACAAAAGGCCTACGAGCAGTACTTC. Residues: CASSQFPGLQKAYEQYF.

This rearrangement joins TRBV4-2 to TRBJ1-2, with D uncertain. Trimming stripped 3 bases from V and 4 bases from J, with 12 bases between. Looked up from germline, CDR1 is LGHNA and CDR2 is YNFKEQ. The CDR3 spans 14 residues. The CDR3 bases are TGTGCCAGCAGCCAGTTGCGAGAACGCTATGGCTACACCTTC. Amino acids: CASSQLRERYGYTF.

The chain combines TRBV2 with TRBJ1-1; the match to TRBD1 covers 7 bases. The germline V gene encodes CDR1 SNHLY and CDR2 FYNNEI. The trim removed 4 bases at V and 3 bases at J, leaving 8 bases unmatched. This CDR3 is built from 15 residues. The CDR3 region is CASSGQGYRYTEAFF. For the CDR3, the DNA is TGTGCCAGCAGTGGACAGGGATACAGGTACACTGAAGCTTTCTTT.

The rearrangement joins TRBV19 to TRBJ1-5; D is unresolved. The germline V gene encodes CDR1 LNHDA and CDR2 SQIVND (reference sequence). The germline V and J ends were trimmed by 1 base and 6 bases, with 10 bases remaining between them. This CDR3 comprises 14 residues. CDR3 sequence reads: CASSIAELVQPQHF. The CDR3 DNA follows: TGTGCCAGTAGTATAGCCGAGTTGGTTCAGCCCCAGCATTTT.

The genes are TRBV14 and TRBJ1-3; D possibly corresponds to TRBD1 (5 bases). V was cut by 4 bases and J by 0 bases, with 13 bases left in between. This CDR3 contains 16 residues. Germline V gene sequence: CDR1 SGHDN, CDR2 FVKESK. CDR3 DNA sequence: TGTGCCAGCAGCCTCGGGACGGGAGGCTCTGGAAACACCATATATTTT. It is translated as CASSLGTGGSGNTIYF.

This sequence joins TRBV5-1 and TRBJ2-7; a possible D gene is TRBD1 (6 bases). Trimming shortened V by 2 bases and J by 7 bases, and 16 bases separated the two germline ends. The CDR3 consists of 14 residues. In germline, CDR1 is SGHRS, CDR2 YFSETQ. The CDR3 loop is CASSFLDRSKEQYF. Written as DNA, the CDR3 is TGCGCCAGCAGCTTTCTAGACAGGTCTAAAGAGCAGTACTTC.

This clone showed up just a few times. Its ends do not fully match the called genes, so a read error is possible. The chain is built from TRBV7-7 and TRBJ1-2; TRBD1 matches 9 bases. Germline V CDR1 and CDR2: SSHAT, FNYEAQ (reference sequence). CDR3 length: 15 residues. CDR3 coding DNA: TGTGCTAGCAGCTCCGACCCGGGACAGGGAACGGGCTACACCTTC. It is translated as CASSSDPGQGTGYTF.

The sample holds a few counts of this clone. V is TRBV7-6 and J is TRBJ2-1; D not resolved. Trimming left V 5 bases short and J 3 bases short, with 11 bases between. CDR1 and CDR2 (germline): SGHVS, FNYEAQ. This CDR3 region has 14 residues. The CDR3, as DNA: TGTGCCAGCAGCCCGGCCACTATCTACAATGAGCAGTTCTTC. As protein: CASSPATIYNEQFF.

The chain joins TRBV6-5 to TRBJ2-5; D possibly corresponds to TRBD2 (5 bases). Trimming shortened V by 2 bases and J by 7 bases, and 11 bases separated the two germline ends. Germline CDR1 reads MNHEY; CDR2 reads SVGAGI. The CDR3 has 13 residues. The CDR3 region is CASSYEGVGTQYF. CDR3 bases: TGTGCCAGCAGTTACGAGGGTGTGGGGACCCAGTACTTC.

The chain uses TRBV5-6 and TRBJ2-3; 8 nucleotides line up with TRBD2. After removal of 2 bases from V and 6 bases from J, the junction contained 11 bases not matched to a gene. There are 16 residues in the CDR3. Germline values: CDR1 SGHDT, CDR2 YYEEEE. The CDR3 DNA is TGTGCCAGCAGCTTTGCACTCTCCCGCGGGGGGGATACGCAGTATTTT. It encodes CASSFALSRGGDTQYF.

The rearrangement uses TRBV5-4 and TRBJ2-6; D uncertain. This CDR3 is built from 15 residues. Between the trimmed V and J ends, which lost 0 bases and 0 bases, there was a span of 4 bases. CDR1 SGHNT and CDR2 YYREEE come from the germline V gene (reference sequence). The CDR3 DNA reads TGTGCCAGCAGCTTGGCCAGCTCTGGGGCCAACGTCCTGACTTTC. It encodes CASSLASSGANVLTF.

The CDR3 loop reads CSVVGGKTQYF. The CDR3 DNA follows: TGCAGCGTTGTTGGGGGGAAGACCCAGTACTTC. V usage is TRBV29-1 and J usage is TRBJ2-5; possibly TRBD2 for D (6 bases). The CDR3 covers 11 residues. Germline values: CDR1 SQVTM, CDR2 ANQGSEA. Trimming removed 4 bases at V and 6 bases at J, with 9 bases between.

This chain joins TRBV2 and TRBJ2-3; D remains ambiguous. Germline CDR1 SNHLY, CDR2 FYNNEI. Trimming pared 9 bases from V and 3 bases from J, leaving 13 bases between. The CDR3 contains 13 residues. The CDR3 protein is CASSLQVTDTQYF. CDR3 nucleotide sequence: TGTGCCAGTTCATTACAAGTTACAGATACGCAGTATTTT. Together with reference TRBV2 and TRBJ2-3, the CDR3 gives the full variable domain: EPEVTQTPSHQVTQMGQEVILRCVPISNHLYFYWYRQILGQKVEFLVSFYNNEISEKSEIFDDQFSVERPDGSNFTLKIRSTKLEDSAMYFCASSLQVTDTQYFGPGTRLTVL.

The CDR3 loop reads CASSPQRGLAGENYF. Here the CDR3 DNA reads TGCGCCAGCAGCCCACAAAGGGGACTAGCGGGAGAAAACTACTTC. The chain employs TRBV5-1 and TRBJ2-5; TRBD2 aligns across 14 bases. The CDR3 is made up of 15 amino acids. The V gene end was trimmed by 4 bases and the J gene end by 14 bases; junction bases not matched to a gene: 13. The germline V gene encodes CDR1 SGHRS and CDR2 YFSETQ.

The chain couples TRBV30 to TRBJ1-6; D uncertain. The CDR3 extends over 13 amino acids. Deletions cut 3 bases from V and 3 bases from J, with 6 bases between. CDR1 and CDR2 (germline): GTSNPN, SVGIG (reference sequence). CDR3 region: CAWSRDYNSPLHF. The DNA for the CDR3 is TGTGCCTGGAGCCGGGACTATAATTCACCCCTCCACTTT.

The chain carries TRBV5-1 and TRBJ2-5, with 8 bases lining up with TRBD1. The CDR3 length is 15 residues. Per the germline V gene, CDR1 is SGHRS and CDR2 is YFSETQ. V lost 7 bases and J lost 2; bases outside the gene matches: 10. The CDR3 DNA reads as TGCGCCAGCGGCCCGGGACAGGTATTACAAGAGACCCAGTACTTC. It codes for CASGPGQVLQETQYF.

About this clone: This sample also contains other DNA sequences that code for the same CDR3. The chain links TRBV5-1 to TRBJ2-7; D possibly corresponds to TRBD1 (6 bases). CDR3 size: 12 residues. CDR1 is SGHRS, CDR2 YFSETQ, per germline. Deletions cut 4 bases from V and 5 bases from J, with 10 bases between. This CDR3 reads CASSVQGNEQYF. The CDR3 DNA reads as TGCGCCAGCAGCGTTCAGGGGAACGAGCAGTACTTC.

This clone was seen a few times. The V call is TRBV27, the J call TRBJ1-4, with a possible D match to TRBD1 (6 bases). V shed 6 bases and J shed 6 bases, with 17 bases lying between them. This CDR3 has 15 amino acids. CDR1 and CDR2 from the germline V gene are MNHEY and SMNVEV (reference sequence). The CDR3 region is CASSWGGRGYEKLFF. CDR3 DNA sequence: TGTGCCAGCAGCTGGGGGGGCAGGGGCTATGAAAAACTGTTTTTT. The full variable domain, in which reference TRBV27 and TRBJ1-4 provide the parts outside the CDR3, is EAQVTQNPRYLITVTGKKLTVTCSQNMNHEYMSWYRQDPGLGLRQIYYSMNVEVTDKGDVPEGYKVSRKEKRNFPLILESPSPNQTSLYFCASSWGGRGYEKLFFGSGTQLSVL.